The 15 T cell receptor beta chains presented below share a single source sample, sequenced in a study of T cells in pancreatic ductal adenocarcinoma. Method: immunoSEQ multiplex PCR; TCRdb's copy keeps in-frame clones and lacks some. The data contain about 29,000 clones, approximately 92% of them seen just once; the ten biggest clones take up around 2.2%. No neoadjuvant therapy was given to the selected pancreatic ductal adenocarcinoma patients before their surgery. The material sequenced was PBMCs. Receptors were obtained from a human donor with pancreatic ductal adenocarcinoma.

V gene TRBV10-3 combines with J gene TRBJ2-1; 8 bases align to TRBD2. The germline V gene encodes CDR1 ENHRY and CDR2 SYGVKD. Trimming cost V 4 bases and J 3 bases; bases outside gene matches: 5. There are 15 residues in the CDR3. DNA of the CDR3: TGTGCCATCAGTGGAGCGGGAGTTAGCTACAATGAGCAGTTCTTC. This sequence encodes CAISGAGVSYNEQFF.

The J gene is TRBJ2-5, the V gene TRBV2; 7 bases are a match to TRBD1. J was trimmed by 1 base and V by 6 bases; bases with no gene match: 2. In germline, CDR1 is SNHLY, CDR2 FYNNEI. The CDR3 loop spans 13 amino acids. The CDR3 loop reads CASSQGVQETQYF. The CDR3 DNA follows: TGTGCCAGCAGCCAGGGGGTCCAAGAGACCCAGTACTTC.

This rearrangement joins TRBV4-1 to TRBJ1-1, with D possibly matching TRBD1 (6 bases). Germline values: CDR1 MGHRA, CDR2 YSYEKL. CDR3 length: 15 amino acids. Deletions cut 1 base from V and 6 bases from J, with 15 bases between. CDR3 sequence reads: CASSQGDTQNSEAFF. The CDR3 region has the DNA TGCGCCAGCAGCCAAGGGGACACACAAAACTCTGAAGCTTTCTTT.

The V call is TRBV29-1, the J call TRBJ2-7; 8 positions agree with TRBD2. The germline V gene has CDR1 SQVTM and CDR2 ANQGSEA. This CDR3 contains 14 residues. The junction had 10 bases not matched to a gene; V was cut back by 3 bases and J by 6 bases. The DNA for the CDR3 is TGCAGCGTTGACAAAGCCGGGACTAGAACCGAGCAGTACTTC. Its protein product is CSVDKAGTRTEQYF.

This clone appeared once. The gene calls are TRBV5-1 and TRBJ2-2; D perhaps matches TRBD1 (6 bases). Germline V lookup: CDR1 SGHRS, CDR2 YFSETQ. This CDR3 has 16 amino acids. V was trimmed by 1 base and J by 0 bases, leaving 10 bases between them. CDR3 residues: CASSLYQGTNTGELFF. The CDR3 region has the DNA TGCGCCAGCAGCTTGTACCAGGGGACGAACACCGGGGAGCTGTTTTTT.

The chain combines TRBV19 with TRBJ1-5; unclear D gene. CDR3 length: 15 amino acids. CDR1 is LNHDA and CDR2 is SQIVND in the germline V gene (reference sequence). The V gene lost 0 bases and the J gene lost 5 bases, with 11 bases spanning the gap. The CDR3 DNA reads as TGTGCCAGTAGTATAGATCCGAACGGGGATCAGCCCCAGCATTTT. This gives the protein CASSIDPNGDQPQHF.

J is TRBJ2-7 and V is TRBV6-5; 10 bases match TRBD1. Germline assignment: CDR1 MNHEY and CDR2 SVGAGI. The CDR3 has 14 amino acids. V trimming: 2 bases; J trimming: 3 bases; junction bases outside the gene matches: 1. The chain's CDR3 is CASSYGDRGYEQYF. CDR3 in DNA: TGTGCCAGCAGTTACGGGGACAGGGGCTACGAGCAGTACTTC.

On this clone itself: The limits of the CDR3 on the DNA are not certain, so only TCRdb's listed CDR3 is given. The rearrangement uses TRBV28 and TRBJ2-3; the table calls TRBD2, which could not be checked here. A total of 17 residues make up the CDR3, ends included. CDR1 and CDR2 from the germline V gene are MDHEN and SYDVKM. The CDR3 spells CASSSSYQLTSTDTQYF.

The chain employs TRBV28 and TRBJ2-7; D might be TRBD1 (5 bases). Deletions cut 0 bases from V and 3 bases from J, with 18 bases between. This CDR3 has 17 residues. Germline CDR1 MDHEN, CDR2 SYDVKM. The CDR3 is CASSLWWADVGVYEQYF. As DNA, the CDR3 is TGTGCCAGCAGTTTATGGTGGGCGGACGTAGGGGTCTACGAGCAGTACTTC.

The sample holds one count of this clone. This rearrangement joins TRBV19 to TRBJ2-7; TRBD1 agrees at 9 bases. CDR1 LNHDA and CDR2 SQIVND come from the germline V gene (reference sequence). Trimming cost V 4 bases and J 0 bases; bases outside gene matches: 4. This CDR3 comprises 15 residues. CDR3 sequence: CASSTGTGLSYEQYF. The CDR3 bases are TGTGCCAGTAGTACCGGGACAGGGCTCTCCTACGAGCAGTACTTC.

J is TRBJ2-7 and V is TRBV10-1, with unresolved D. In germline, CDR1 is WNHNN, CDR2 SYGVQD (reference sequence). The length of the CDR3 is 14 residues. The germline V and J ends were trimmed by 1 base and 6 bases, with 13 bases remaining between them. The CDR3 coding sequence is TGCGCCAGCAGTGAGTGGGAATCGACGGGCGAGCAGTACTTC. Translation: CASSEWESTGEQYF.

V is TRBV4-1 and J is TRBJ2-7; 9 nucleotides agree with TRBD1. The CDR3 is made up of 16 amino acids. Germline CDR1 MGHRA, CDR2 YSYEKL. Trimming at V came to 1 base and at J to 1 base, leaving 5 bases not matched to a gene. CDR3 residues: CASSQGSGTGSYEQYF. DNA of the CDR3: TGCGCCAGCAGCCAAGGCTCCGGGACAGGGTCCTACGAGCAGTACTTC.

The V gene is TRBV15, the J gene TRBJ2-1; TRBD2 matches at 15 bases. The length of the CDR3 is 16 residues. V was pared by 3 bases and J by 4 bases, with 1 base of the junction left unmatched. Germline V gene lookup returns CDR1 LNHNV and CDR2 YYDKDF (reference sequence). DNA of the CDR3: TGTGCCACCAGCAGGGGGACTAGCGGGAGGTACAATGAGCAGTTCTTC. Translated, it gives CATSRGTSGRYNEQFF.

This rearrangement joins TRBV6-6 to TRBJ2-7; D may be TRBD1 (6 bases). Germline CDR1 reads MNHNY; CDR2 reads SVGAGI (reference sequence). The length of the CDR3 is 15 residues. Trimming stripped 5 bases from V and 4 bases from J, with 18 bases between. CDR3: CASSPGRGNGYEQYF. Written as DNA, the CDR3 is TGTGCCAGCAGTCCCGGCAGGGGAAACGGTTACGAGCAGTACTTC.

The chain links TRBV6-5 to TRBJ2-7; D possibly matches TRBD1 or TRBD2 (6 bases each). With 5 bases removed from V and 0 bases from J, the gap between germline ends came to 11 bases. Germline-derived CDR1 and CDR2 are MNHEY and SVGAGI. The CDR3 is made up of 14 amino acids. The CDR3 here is CASSQEGGSYEQYF. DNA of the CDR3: TGTGCCAGCAGTCAGGAGGGGGGCTCCTACGAGCAGTACTTC.